Here is one T cell receptor (beta chain) with its context. Its cognate antigen is unknown. This entry comes from a study of T cell responses to AZD1222 COVID-19 vaccine. Points from the study as a whole: Vaccine-associated CD4 TCRs spanned spike, dominant at 160-218 and 743-854.

Repertoires were generated with immunoSEQ multiplex PCR, while TCRdb's copy carries only in-frame clones and drops some. This table holds some 200,000 clones, over 80% found once. The CDR3 sequence is 16 residues long. CDR1 SQVTM and CDR2 ANQGSEA come from the germline V gene. Trimming cost V 5 bases and J 4 bases, with 23 bases left between them. The rearrangement links TRBV29-1 to TRBJ2-5; D is tentatively TRBD1 or TRBD2 (5 bases each). The receptor was derived from an adult in good health. Sequencing was performed on peripheral blood, taken on day 0 of AZD1222 vaccination. CDR3 bases: TGCAGCGTTTGGGGGAAGCCTCCCCGTCTCACAGAGACCCAGTACTTC. Its translation is CSVWGKPPRLTETQYF.